The rows below give T cell receptor beta chains drawn from one sample of a study of early T cells in non-severe SARS-CoV-2 infection. MiXCR, run by TCRdb on the 5' RACE reads, gives a single entry per CDR3 protein. The data show roughly 70,000 distinct CDR3 sequences, 20% to 25% seen once. Sample: whole blood, taken at baseline. The receptors were gathered from an adult who was a healthcare worker with PCR-confirmed SARS-CoV-2 infection or an uninfected control (not recorded which). CDR3s include the opening cysteine and the closing phenylalanine or tryptophan. D genes are given only for firm matches. Some rows mark clone size as missing; the rest say once, few, many or name a class of expanded clone.

CDR3nt: TGTGCCGTCCGGGGGAATCTCTACGAGCAGTACTTC; CDR3aa: CAVRGNLYEQYF; abundance: .; d_gene: .; v_gene: TRBV10-3; j_gene: TRBJ2-7
CDR3nt: TGCGCCAGCAGCTTGGAGGAGTCTGGAAACACCATATATTTT; CDR3aa: CASSLEESGNTIYF; abundance: few; d_gene: .; v_gene: TRBV5-1; j_gene: TRBJ1-3
CDR3nt: TGTGCCAGCCTCGGGGCGGGGGGGCCCTTCACAGATACGCAGTATTTT; CDR3aa: CASLGAGGPFTDTQYF; abundance: few; d_gene: TRBD2; v_gene: TRBV6-6; j_gene: TRBJ2-3
CDR3nt: TGTGCCAGCAGCCTTAGCGGGGGTGACTACGAGCAGTACTTC; CDR3aa: CASSLSGGDYEQYF; abundance: few; d_gene: TRBD2; v_gene: TRBV5-4; j_gene: TRBJ2-7
CDR3nt: TGCAGTGCTACGAGCAACTATGGCTACACCTTC; CDR3aa: CSATSNYGYTF; abundance: many; d_gene: .; v_gene: TRBV20-1; j_gene: TRBJ1-2
CDR3nt: TGTGCGAAAGGGGCTGCCTATGGCTACACCTTC; CDR3aa: CAKGAAYGYTF; abundance: .; d_gene: .; v_gene: TRBV30; j_gene: TRBJ1-2
CDR3nt: TGTGCTAGTGGTTTAGGTTTATCTGGAAACACCATATATTTT; CDR3aa: CASGLGLSGNTIYF; abundance: few; d_gene: .; v_gene: TRBV12-5; j_gene: TRBJ1-3
CDR3nt: TGTGCCAGCAGCCGTCGAGGGCAAATCTACGAGCAGTACTTC; CDR3aa: CASSRRGQIYEQYF; abundance: .; d_gene: .; v_gene: TRBV4-2; j_gene: TRBJ2-7
CDR3nt: TGTGCCAGCAGCTCCATAGGACAGCTCTATGGCTACACCTTC; CDR3aa: CASSSIGQLYGYTF; abundance: many; d_gene: .; v_gene: TRBV7-8; j_gene: TRBJ1-2
CDR3nt: TGTGCCAGCAGTCCTCAGGGGAGAGGGGGTGAAAAACTGTTTTTT; CDR3aa: CASSPQGRGGEKLFF; abundance: .; d_gene: .; v_gene: TRBV7-2; j_gene: TRBJ1-4
CDR3nt: TGCAGTGCTAGAGAGGCGGGACAGTTTGGCACTGAAGCTTTCTTT; CDR3aa: CSAREAGQFGTEAFF; abundance: many; d_gene: TRBD1; v_gene: TRBV20-1; j_gene: TRBJ1-1
CDR3nt: TGTGCCAGCCCGACAGGGTGGGAAACAGATACGCAGTATTTT; CDR3aa: CASPTGWETDTQYF; abundance: .; d_gene: TRBD1; v_gene: TRBV2; j_gene: TRBJ2-3
CDR3nt: TGCAGCGTTGCCGTGGGGGGTAACAATCAGCCCCAGCATTTT; CDR3aa: CSVAVGGNNQPQHF; abundance: .; d_gene: .; v_gene: TRBV29-1; j_gene: TRBJ1-5
CDR3nt: TGCAGTGCCGGGACTAGCGGGGTATTACAAGAGACCCAGTACTTC; CDR3aa: CSAGTSGVLQETQYF; abundance: .; d_gene: TRBD2; v_gene: TRBV20-1; j_gene: TRBJ2-5
CDR3nt: TGTGCCAGCAGCGGACCGGGACAAAGGAACACCGGGGAGCTGTTTTTT; CDR3aa: CASSGPGQRNTGELFF; abundance: .; d_gene: .; v_gene: TRBV7-6; j_gene: TRBJ2-2
CDR3nt: TGTGCCAGCAGTCGACCGGGACAGGGGTGGGCTGAAGCTTTCTTT; CDR3aa: CASSRPGQGWAEAFF; abundance: medium-sized; d_gene: TRBD1; v_gene: TRBV12-3/TRBV12-4; j_gene: TRBJ1-1
CDR3nt: TGTGCCAGCAGCCCCTCCGGGGGAACAACTGGAAACACCATATATTTT; CDR3aa: CASSPSGGTTGNTIYF; abundance: .; d_gene: .; v_gene: TRBV9; j_gene: TRBJ1-3
CDR3nt: TGTGCCAGCAGACCCGGACAGGCAATAGCCAAAAACATTCAGTACTTC; CDR3aa: CASRPGQAIAKNIQYF; abundance: many; d_gene: TRBD1; v_gene: TRBV12-3/TRBV12-4; j_gene: TRBJ2-4
CDR3nt: TGTGCCAGCAGCCTCCCAGGGAATAGCAATGAGCAGTTCTTC; CDR3aa: CASSLPGNSNEQFF; abundance: .; d_gene: .; v_gene: TRBV7-3; j_gene: TRBJ2-1
CDR3nt: TGTGCCAGTCTGGATGGTAACACTGAAGCTTTCTTT; CDR3aa: CASLDGNTEAFF; abundance: .; d_gene: .; v_gene: TRBV2; j_gene: TRBJ1-1
CDR3nt: TGTGCCTGGAGTGGAGGAAAACTGTTTTTT; CDR3aa: CAWSGGKLFF; abundance: few; d_gene: .; v_gene: TRBV30; j_gene: TRBJ1-4
CDR3nt: TGTGCCAGCAGCGGCTCTCAGGCCCTTACGCAGTATTTT; CDR3aa: CASSGSQALTQYF; abundance: .; d_gene: .; v_gene: TRBV3-1; j_gene: TRBJ2-3
CDR3nt: TGTGCCAGCAGCTTAGGGACTAGCGGGGGGGCCCAGGATACGCAGTATTTT; CDR3aa: CASSLGTSGGAQDTQYF; abundance: .; d_gene: TRBD2; v_gene: TRBV7-6; j_gene: TRBJ2-3
CDR3nt: TGTGCCAGCAGCTTAAACTTAGACAGGTCCACAGATACGCAGTATTTT; CDR3aa: CASSLNLDRSTDTQYF; abundance: .; d_gene: .; v_gene: TRBV7-8; j_gene: TRBJ2-3
CDR3nt: TGTGCCAGCAGCTTAAAAGTGGGACTAGCGGGGAATGAGCAGTTCTTC; CDR3aa: CASSLKVGLAGNEQFF; abundance: few; d_gene: TRBD2; v_gene: TRBV11-2; j_gene: TRBJ2-1
CDR3nt: TGTGCCAGCAGTCGTACATGGGTTGAAGCTTTCTTT; CDR3aa: CASSRTWVEAFF; abundance: many; d_gene: .; v_gene: TRBV7-9; j_gene: TRBJ1-1
CDR3nt: TGTGCCAGCTCACCACAGGGTTCAGGGGAGCAGTTCTTC; CDR3aa: CASSPQGSGEQFF; abundance: few; d_gene: .; v_gene: TRBV18; j_gene: TRBJ2-1
CDR3nt: TGTGCCAGCAGCCCACGAGGTTTTGCCGGGGAGCTGTTTTTT; CDR3aa: CASSPRGFAGELFF; abundance: few; d_gene: .; v_gene: TRBV7-3; j_gene: TRBJ2-2
CDR3nt: TGTGCCGGCGAGGGGGCGCGAGGCACTGAAGCTTTCTTT; CDR3aa: CAGEGARGTEAFF; abundance: .; d_gene: TRBD1; v_gene: TRBV7-9; j_gene: TRBJ1-1
CDR3nt: TGTGCCAGCAGCCAAGGGACTAGCGGCTCCTACGAGCAGTACTTC; CDR3aa: CASSQGTSGSYEQYF; abundance: few; d_gene: TRBD2; v_gene: TRBV3-1; j_gene: TRBJ2-7
CDR3nt: TGCAGCGTGGGGGACAGGGGAGACACTGAAGCTTTCTTT; CDR3aa: CSVGDRGDTEAFF; abundance: .; d_gene: TRBD1; v_gene: TRBV29-1; j_gene: TRBJ1-1
CDR3nt: TGTGCCAGCAGCTCCCCCCTTGGGCCTTTAAGCTCCTATAATTCACCCCTCCACTTT; CDR3aa: CASSSPLGPLSSYNSPLHF; abundance: few; d_gene: .; v_gene: TRBV7-2; j_gene: TRBJ1-6
CDR3nt: TGTGCCAGCAGCTTGGACAGGATGGAGGAGCAGTACTTC; CDR3aa: CASSLDRMEEQYF; abundance: .; d_gene: TRBD1; v_gene: TRBV7-9; j_gene: TRBJ2-7
CDR3nt: TGTGCCAGCAGTGCGGGGATCTTCTACGAGCAGTACTTC; CDR3aa: CASSAGIFYEQYF; abundance: .; d_gene: .; v_gene: TRBV2; j_gene: TRBJ2-7
CDR3nt: TGTGCCAGCAGCTTATCGGACGGAGCCAATCAGCCCCAGCATTTT; CDR3aa: CASSLSDGANQPQHF; abundance: few; d_gene: .; v_gene: TRBV7-2; j_gene: TRBJ1-5
CDR3nt: TGTGCCAGCAGTCTAAGACAGGGGGCGCAGTATGGCTACACCTTC; CDR3aa: CASSLRQGAQYGYTF; abundance: few; d_gene: TRBD1; v_gene: TRBV12-3/TRBV12-4; j_gene: TRBJ1-2
CDR3nt: TGTGCCAGCAGCGTAGGGACCGCCAGCGTCGAGCAGTACTTC; CDR3aa: CASSVGTASVEQYF; abundance: few; d_gene: .; v_gene: TRBV9; j_gene: TRBJ2-7
CDR3nt: TGTGCCTCAGGGGGGGCGAGCGAGCAGTACTTC; CDR3aa: CASGGASEQYF; abundance: once; d_gene: .; v_gene: TRBV6-6; j_gene: TRBJ2-7
CDR3nt: TGTGCCAGCAGCTTATTAGGGGGAGATACGCAGTATTTT; CDR3aa: CASSLLGGDTQYF; abundance: few; d_gene: .; v_gene: TRBV7-3; j_gene: TRBJ2-3
CDR3nt: TGCGCCAGCAGTTACGGAGTCACGAACACCGGGGAGCTGTTTTTT; CDR3aa: CASSYGVTNTGELFF; abundance: few; d_gene: .; v_gene: TRBV5-1; j_gene: TRBJ2-2
CDR3nt: TGCAGCGGCCGGGGGCGAAATGAGCAGTTCTTC; CDR3aa: CSGRGRNEQFF; abundance: .; d_gene: .; v_gene: TRBV29-1; j_gene: TRBJ2-1
CDR3nt: TGCGCCAGCAGCCAAGCTCCGCGGGGGGATCAGCCCCAGCATTTT; CDR3aa: CASSQAPRGDQPQHF; abundance: few; d_gene: .; v_gene: TRBV4-1; j_gene: TRBJ1-5
CDR3nt: TGTGCCAGCAGCTTAGCCGGGGGGCCGAACACCGGGGAGCTGTTTTTT; CDR3aa: CASSLAGGPNTGELFF; abundance: few; d_gene: .; v_gene: TRBV7-6; j_gene: TRBJ2-2
CDR3nt: TGTGCCGGAGGGCCTAGCTCCTACAATGAGCAGTTCTTC; CDR3aa: CAGGPSSYNEQFF; abundance: .; d_gene: .; v_gene: TRBV2; j_gene: TRBJ2-1
CDR3nt: TGTGCAAGTCGCCAAATGGGACATACTAGCAATCAGCCCCAGCATTTT; CDR3aa: CASRQMGHTSNQPQHF; abundance: .; d_gene: .; v_gene: TRBV12-2; j_gene: TRBJ1-5
CDR3nt: TGCAGCGCCTCCAACCTGGGGTACGGAAACACCATATATTTT; CDR3aa: CSASNLGYGNTIYF; abundance: few; d_gene: .; v_gene: TRBV29-1; j_gene: TRBJ1-3
CDR3nt: TGTGCCAGCAGTTTTTATCTAGCGGGGGGCACAGATACGCAGTATTTT; CDR3aa: CASSFYLAGGTDTQYF; abundance: .; d_gene: TRBD2; v_gene: TRBV27; j_gene: TRBJ2-3
CDR3nt: TGCGCCAGCAGCTTGGGAGCGTTTTATTCACCCCTCCACTTT; CDR3aa: CASSLGAFYSPLHF; abundance: .; d_gene: .; v_gene: TRBV5-1; j_gene: TRBJ1-6
CDR3nt: TGTGCCAGCAGTCCGGGACTGAGAAGGGAAGAGCAGTACTTC; CDR3aa: CASSPGLRREEQYF; abundance: few; d_gene: .; v_gene: TRBV27; j_gene: TRBJ2-7
CDR3nt: TGTGCCAGCAGCGAAGAGGGAGGTCCTAGCACAGATACGCAGTATTTT; CDR3aa: CASSEEGGPSTDTQYF; abundance: .; d_gene: .; v_gene: TRBV9; j_gene: TRBJ2-3
CDR3nt: TGTGCCATAAATTCCGGGAACCAGAACACCGGGGAGCTGTTTTTT; CDR3aa: CAINSGNQNTGELFF; abundance: few; d_gene: .; v_gene: TRBV7-8; j_gene: TRBJ2-2
CDR3nt: TGTGCCAGAAGCTTTGGCCCAGATACGCAGTATTTT; CDR3aa: CARSFGPDTQYF; abundance: .; d_gene: .; v_gene: TRBV5-6; j_gene: TRBJ2-3
CDR3nt: TGTGCCATCAGTGAGACACAGTACACAGATACGCAGTATTTT; CDR3aa: CAISETQYTDTQYF; abundance: few; d_gene: .; v_gene: TRBV10-3; j_gene: TRBJ2-3
CDR3nt: TGTGCCAGCACCCCGAGGACTAGTGGGGGGACCGGGGAGCTGTTTTTT; CDR3aa: CASTPRTSGGTGELFF; abundance: few; d_gene: TRBD2; v_gene: TRBV5-8; j_gene: TRBJ2-2
CDR3nt: TGTGCCAGCAGTTTCCAGACAGGGGCGAACTATGGCTACACCTTC; CDR3aa: CASSFQTGANYGYTF; abundance: few; d_gene: TRBD1; v_gene: TRBV12-3/TRBV12-4; j_gene: TRBJ1-2
CDR3nt: TGTGCCAGCAGCCAATTGCAAGGCGACACTGAAGCTTTCTTT; CDR3aa: CASSQLQGDTEAFF; abundance: few; d_gene: .; v_gene: TRBV3-1; j_gene: TRBJ1-1
CDR3nt: TGTGCCAGCAGCTTGGGCCCGCCAGGAGGGGGCACAGATACGCAGTATTTT; CDR3aa: CASSLGPPGGGTDTQYF; abundance: .; d_gene: .; v_gene: TRBV5-4; j_gene: TRBJ2-3
CDR3nt: TGTGCCAGCTCCGAGGGCAGCTACGAGCAGTACTTC; CDR3aa: CASSEGSYEQYF; abundance: once; d_gene: .; v_gene: TRBV12-3/TRBV12-4; j_gene: TRBJ2-7